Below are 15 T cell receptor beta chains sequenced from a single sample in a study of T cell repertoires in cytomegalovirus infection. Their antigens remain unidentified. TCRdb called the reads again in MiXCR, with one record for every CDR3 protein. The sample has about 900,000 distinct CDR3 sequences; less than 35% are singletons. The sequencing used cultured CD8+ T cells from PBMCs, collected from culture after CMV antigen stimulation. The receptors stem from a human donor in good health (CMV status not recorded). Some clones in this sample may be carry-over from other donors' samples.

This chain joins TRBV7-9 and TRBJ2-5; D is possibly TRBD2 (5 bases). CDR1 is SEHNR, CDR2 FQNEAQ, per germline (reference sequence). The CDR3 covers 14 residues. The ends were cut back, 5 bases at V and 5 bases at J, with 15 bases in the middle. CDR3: CASSSRRGVETQYF. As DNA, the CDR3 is TGTGCCAGCAGCAGCAGACGGGGTGTGGAGACCCAGTACTTC.

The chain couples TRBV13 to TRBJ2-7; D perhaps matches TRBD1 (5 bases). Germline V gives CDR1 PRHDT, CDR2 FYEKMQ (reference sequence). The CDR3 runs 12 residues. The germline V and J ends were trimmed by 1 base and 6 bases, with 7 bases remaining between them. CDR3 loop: CASSLEGPEQYF. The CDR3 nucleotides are TGTGCCAGCAGCTTAGAGGGGCCCGAGCAGTACTTC.

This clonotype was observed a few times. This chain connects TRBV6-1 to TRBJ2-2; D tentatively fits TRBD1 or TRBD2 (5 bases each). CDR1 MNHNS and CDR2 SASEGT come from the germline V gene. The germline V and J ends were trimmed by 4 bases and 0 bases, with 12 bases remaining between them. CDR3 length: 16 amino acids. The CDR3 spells CASSVWDGSNTGELFF. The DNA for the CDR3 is TGTGCCAGCAGTGTCTGGGACGGATCGAACACCGGGGAGCTGTTTTTT.

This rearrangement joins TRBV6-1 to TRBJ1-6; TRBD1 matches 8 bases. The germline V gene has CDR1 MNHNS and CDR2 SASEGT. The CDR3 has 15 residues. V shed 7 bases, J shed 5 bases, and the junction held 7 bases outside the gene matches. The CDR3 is CASTPGQDNNSPLHF. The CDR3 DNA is TGTGCCAGCACGCCGGGACAGGACAATAATTCACCCCTCCACTTT.

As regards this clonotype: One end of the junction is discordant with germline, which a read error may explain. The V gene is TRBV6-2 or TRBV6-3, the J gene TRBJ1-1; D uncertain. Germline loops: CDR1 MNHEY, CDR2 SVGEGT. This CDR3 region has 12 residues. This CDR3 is CASSLLWAEAFF. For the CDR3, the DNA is TGTGCCAGCAGCCTATTATGGGCTGAAGCTTTCTTC.

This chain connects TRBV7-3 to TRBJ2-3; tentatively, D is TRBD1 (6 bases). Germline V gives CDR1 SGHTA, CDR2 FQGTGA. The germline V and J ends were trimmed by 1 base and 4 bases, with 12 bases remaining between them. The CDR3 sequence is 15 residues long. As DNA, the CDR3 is TGTGCCAGCAGCTTAAGTCCAGGGGCCCCAGATACGCAGTATTTT. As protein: CASSLSPGAPDTQYF.

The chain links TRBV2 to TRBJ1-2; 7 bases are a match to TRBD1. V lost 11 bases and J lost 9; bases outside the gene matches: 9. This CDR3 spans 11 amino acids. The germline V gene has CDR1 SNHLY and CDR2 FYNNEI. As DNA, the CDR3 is TGTGCCGGCCAGACAGGGTCGAGCTACACCTTC. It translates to CAGQTGSSYTF.

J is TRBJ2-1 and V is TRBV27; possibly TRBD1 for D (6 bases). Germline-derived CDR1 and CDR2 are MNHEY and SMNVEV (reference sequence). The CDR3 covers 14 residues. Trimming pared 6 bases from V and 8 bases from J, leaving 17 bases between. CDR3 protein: CASRPAGAPHEQFF. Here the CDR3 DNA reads TGTGCCAGCAGGCCTGCAGGGGCGCCCCATGAGCAGTTCTTC.

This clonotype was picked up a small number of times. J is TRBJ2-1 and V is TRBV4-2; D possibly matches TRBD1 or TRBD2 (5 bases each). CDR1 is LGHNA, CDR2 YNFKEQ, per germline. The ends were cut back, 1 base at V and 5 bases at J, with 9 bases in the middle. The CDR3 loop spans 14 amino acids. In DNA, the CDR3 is TGTGCCAGCAGCCAAGCCGGGACGAACAATGAGCAGTTCTTC. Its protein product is CASSQAGTNNEQFF.

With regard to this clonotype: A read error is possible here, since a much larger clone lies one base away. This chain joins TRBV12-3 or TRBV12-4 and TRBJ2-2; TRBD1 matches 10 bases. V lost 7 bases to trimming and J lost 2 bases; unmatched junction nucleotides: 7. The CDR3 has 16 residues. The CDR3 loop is CASTATGGGNTGELFF. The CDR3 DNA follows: TGTGCCAGCACCGCGACAGGGGGCGGAAACACCGGGGAGCTGTTTTTT.

The CDR3 sequence is CASSYHGETDPYGYTF. CDR3 nucleotides: TGTGCCAGCAGCTACCATGGGGAAACCGACCCTTATGGCTACACCTTC. The V gene is TRBV7-2, the J gene TRBJ1-2; unclear D gene. V lost 4 bases and J lost 5, with 20 bases in between. This CDR3 contains 16 residues. CDR1 and CDR2 (germline): SGHTA, FQGNSA.

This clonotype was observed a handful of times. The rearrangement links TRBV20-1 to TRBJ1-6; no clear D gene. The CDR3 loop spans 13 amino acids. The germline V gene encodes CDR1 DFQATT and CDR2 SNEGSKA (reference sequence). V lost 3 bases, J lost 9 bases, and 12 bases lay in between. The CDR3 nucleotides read TGCAGTGCTAGGGTAGTCCTATCTTCACCCCTCCACTTT. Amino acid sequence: CSARVVLSSPLHF.

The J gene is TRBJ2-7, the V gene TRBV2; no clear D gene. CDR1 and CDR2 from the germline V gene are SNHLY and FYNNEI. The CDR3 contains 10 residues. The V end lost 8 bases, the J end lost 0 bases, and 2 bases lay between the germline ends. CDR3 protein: CASVSYEQYV. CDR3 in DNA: TGTGCCAGCGTCTCCTACGAGCAGTACGTC.

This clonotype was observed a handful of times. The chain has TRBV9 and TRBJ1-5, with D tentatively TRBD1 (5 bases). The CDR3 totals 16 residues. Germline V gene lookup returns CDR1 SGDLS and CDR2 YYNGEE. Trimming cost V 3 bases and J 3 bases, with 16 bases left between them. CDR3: CASSGPVEGINQPQHF. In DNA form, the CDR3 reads TGTGCCAGCAGCGGACCAGTGGAGGGGATCAATCAGCCCCAGCATTTT.

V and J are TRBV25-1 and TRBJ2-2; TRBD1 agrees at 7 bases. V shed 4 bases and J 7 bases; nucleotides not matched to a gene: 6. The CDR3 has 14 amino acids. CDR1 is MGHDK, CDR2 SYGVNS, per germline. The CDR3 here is CASSVRTGVGELFF. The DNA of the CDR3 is TGTGCCAGCAGTGTGCGGACAGGCGTCGGGGAGCTGTTTTTT.